Listed here is a single TCR beta chain. Assay used: immunoSEQ multiplex PCR; TCRdb lists only in-frame clones, some missing. This sample contains around 190,000 clones. The data were obtained in a study of control samples from healthy donors and cancer patients. Trimming took 5 bases from V and 4 from J, leaving 30 bases between them. Germline CDR1 and CDR2: SGHVS and FNYEAQ. This CDR3 is built from 20 residues. The chain joins TRBV7-6 to TRBJ2-1, with D perhaps TRBD1 or TRBD2 (7 bases each). This TCR came from a woman aged 30 to 39 in good health. Material: blood. The CDR3 nucleotides are TGTGCCAGCAGCCCAGGGGGGAAAGCGGGGTTCTCAAGATCATACAATGAGCAGTTCTTC. Its protein product is CASSPGGKAGFSRSYNEQFF.